This TCR beta chain was identified in a study of OX40 agonist ivuxolimab in advanced cancers. Sequenced by immunoSEQ multiplex PCR; TCRdb stores in-frame clones only, minus some. The top ten clones hold roughly a fifth of a sample with tens of thousands of clones, 82% of them seen once. Samples were taken at baseline and on day 1 of cycles 4 and 7. Study results and limitations: In general, CD8+ T cells held more expanded clones than CD4+ did, on average.

In regard to this clone: Its specificity is not known.

This clonotype was sampled from an adult with an advanced solid tumor such as melanoma, head and neck, liver or kidney cancer. The sample in question was CD4+ or CD8+ T cells sorted from blood, obtained in a trial of the OX40 agonist ivuxolimab.

This CDR3 is CASSEGLLSTDTQYF. The CDR3 coding sequence is TGTGCCAGCAGTGAAGGGCTCCTTAGCACAGATACGCAGTATTTT. The rearrangement uses TRBV2 and TRBJ2-3; unclear D gene. The V end was cut by 1 base, the J end by 0 bases, with 8 bases between. The germline V gene encodes CDR1 SNHLY and CDR2 FYNNEI. This CDR3 has 15 amino acids.